A selection of T cell receptor beta chains follows, all from one sample in a study of T cells in Graves' hyperthyroidism and ophthalmopathy. TCRdb analysed the multiplex PCR reads with MiXCR anew, one entry per CDR3 protein. Of a few hundred thousand distinct CDR3 sequences listed, around 16% are singletons. Sequencing input: blood. These receptors came from a woman in her 30s with Graves' hyperthyroidism. Each CDR3 is given with its conserved first and last residue. D genes are given only for firm matches. Expanded clones get a size class; other rows say once, few or many, or leave the size out.

cdr3_nt	cdr3_aa	j_call	v_call	clone_size	d_call
TGTGCCAGCAGCTTAGGTAGGGGGGCGGACCAGTACGAGCAGTACTTC	CASSLGRGADQYEQYF	TRBJ2-7	TRBV7-8	many	.
TGCAGTGCTAGAGATGTGACCCGGCCATCATGGGACGAGCAGTACTTC	CSARDVTRPSWDEQYF	TRBJ2-7	TRBV20-1	many	.
TGTGCCAGCAGTACCGGGACAGGGACGTGGTCCCAAGAGACCCAGTACTTC	CASSTGTGTWSQETQYF	TRBJ2-5	TRBV27	many	TRBD1
TGTGCCAGCAGCTTAGGGCCGGGCTCCTACAATGAGCAGTTCTTC	CASSLGPGSYNEQFF	TRBJ2-1	TRBV7-2	many	.
TGCAGTGCTGCCGCTTCCGGAAAAGAGACCCAGTACTTC	CSAAASGKETQYF	TRBJ2-5	TRBV20-1	few	.
TGTGCCTGGAGTGGGAACAGGGGGGCCTACGAGCAGTACTTC	CAWSGNRGAYEQYF	TRBJ2-7	TRBV30	many	TRBD1
TGCGCCAGCACAAACGGACAGGGGGCGGGTGGCTACACCTTC	CASTNGQGAGGYTF	TRBJ1-2	TRBV5-1	.	TRBD1
TGTGCCACCGGGGCTAGCGGTTCCTACGAGCAGTACTTC	CATGASGSYEQYF	TRBJ2-7	TRBV15	.	TRBD2
TGTGCCAGCAGCCCATTCGCGGGAGGGTCATACAATGAGCAGTTCTTC	CASSPFAGGSYNEQFF	TRBJ2-1	TRBV7-6	many	TRBD2
TGTGCCAGCAGCTTCGGACACCAGGGATCCGGCTACACCTTC	CASSFGHQGSGYTF	TRBJ1-2	TRBV7-2	.	.
TGCAGTGCTAGGCCGGGGACTAGCGGAGGAGATACGCAGTATTTT	CSARPGTSGGDTQYF	TRBJ2-3	TRBV20-1	many	TRBD2
TGTGCCAGCAGCAAGAGTGGCACCGGGGAGCTGTTTTTT	CASSKSGTGELFF	TRBJ2-2	TRBV11-2	few	.
TGTGCCAGCCACAGTAGGGGGACAGGGAGATCCTACGAGCAGTACTTC	CASHSRGTGRSYEQYF	TRBJ2-7	TRBV27	many	TRBD1
TGTGCCAGCAGTTACTCCGGGCTAGCGGGAGTAGGGTCCACAGATACGCAGTATTTT	CASSYSGLAGVGSTDTQYF	TRBJ2-3	TRBV6-6	many	TRBD2
TGTGCCAGCAGTTACTTGGGTCTTGGGCCGAACACTGAAGCTTTCTTT	CASSYLGLGPNTEAFF	TRBJ1-1	TRBV6-6	many	.
TGTGCCATCAGTGGACGGGTTGTGTCAGAAAGGTTTTTGCTGTTCGAGGAGGACTATGGCTACACCTTC	CAISGRVVSERFLLFEEDYGYTF	TRBJ1-2	TRBV10-3	.	.